This T cell receptor (beta chain) was sequenced in a study of shared clonotypes between healthy human individuals. As defined, naive CD8 cells were CD45RO-negative and positively selected for CCR7, with terminally differentiated effector memory CD45RA+ cells excluded. Germline CDR1 is MNHNY and CDR2 is SVGAGI (reference sequence). V was cut by 1 base and J by 10 bases, with 14 bases left in between. The length of the CDR3 is 14 residues. Libraries were prepared by immunoSEQ multiplex PCR; TCRdb keeps only in-frame clonotypes and omits some of them. The data contain just over 2,000,000 clones, about 94% of them singletons.

The specimen was naive CD8+ T cells sorted from blood. This sequence originates from a man between 18 and 35 years old in good health. The J gene is TRBJ2-1, the V gene TRBV6-6; D remains unclear. CDR3 protein: CASSYFGWEWEQFF. The CDR3 DNA reads TGTGCCAGCAGTTACTTCGGGTGGGAATGGGAGCAGTTCTTC.